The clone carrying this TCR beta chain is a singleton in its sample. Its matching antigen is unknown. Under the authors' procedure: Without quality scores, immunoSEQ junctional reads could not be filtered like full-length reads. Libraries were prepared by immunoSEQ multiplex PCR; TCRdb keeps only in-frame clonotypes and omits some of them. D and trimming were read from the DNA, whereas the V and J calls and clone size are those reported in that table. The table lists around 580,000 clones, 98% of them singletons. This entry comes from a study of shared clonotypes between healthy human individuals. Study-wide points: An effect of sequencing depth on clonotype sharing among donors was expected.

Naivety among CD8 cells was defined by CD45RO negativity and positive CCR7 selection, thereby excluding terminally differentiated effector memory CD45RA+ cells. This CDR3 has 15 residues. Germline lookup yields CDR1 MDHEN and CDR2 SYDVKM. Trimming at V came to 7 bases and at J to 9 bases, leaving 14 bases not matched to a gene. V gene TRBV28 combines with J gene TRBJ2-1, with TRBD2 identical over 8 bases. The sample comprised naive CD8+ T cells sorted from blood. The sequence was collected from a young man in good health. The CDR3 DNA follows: TGTGCCAGCAATCGGGATAGCGGGGTTAGGAGTGAGCAGTTCTTC. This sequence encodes CASNRDSGVRSEQFF.